This passage covers 14 T cell receptor beta chains from one sample sequenced in a study of read filtering for tumor transcriptome and immune sequencing. The library was built from roughly 400 ng RNA with molecular barcoded adaptors for alpha/delta and beta/gamma chains. TCRdb re-derived calls from the reads in MiXCR, one entry per CDR3 protein. Seen here are tens of thousands of distinct CDR3 sequences, around a fifth observed once, and the top ten hold about an eighth. The sequenced sample was a population of CD138-negative cells sorted from bone marrow. Every receptor here comes from a donor aged 40 or older with multiple myeloma.

The chain carries TRBV6-6 and TRBJ1-1, with no clear D. Germline CDR1 reads MNHNY; CDR2 reads SVGAGI (reference sequence). V shed 5 bases and J shed 5 bases, with 9 bases lying between them. CDR3 length: 12 residues. This CDR3 reads CASSLSGTEAFF. CDR3 nucleotide sequence: TGTGCCAGCAGTCTTTCTGGGACTGAAGCTTTCTTT.

This clonotype was seen many times. The chain is built from TRBV2 and TRBJ1-4; TRBD1 is a possible D gene (5 bases). V lost 4 bases to trimming and J lost 3 bases, with 9 bases between them. This CDR3 has 14 amino acids. Germline V gene sequence: CDR1 SNHLY, CDR2 FYNNEI. CDR3 loop: CASSVRASNEKLFF. Here the CDR3 DNA reads TGTGCCAGCAGTGTCAGGGCTTCTAATGAAAAACTGTTTTTT.

A word on this clonotype: Just one base apart from a much larger clone, this may be a read error. The conserved phenylalanine or tryptophan normally closing the CDR3 is absent here, so this likely arose from a read error. The chain combines TRBV29-1 with TRBJ1-5, with D unclear. The germline V and J ends were trimmed by 6 bases and 0 bases, with 6 bases remaining between them. The CDR3 is 12 residues long. Germline values: CDR1 SQVTM, CDR2 ANQGSEA. CDR3: CSVGYSNQPQHL. As DNA, the CDR3 is TGCAGCGTCGGATATAGCAATCAGCCCCAGCATCTT.

The chain recombines TRBV2 with TRBJ1-1, with TRBD1 matching over 9 bases. CDR3 length: 15 amino acids. The V and J ends lost 5 bases and 1 base, in that order; junction bases with no gene match: 5. Per the germline V gene, CDR1 is SNHLY and CDR2 is FYNNEI. The CDR3 sequence is CASSRTGVGNTEAFF. The CDR3, as DNA: TGTGCCAGCAGTCGGACAGGGGTTGGGAACACTGAAGCTTTCTTT.

About this clonotype: An end of the junction does not agree with germline; a read error may underlie this. The chain couples TRBV5-1 to TRBJ2-7, with a weak D call TRBD1 (5 bases). Germline CDR1 reads SGHRS; CDR2 reads YFSETQ. CDR3 size: 14 residues. CDR3 region: CAGSPLDSAYEQYF. In nucleotides, the CDR3 is TGCGCCGGCAGCCCTTTAGACAGCGCCTACGAGCAGTACTTC.

This clonotype appeared many times. The chain has TRBV28 and TRBJ1-1, with D hard to call. V dropped 4 bases and J dropped 2 bases, with 8 bases sitting between them. Germline V gene data show CDR1 as MDHEN and CDR2 as SYDVKM. CDR3 length: 13 amino acids. CDR3 sequence (DNA): TGTGCCAGCAGTTGGTCAGAAAACACTGAAGCTTTCTTT. It yields the protein CASSWSENTEAFF. The full variable domain, its missing parts supplied by reference TRBV28 and TRBJ1-1, is DVKVTQSSRYLVKRTGEKVFLECVQDMDHENMFWYRQDPGLGLRLIYFSYDVKMKEKGDIPEGYSVSREKKERFSLILESASTNQTSMYLCASSWSENTEAFFGQGTRLTVV.

Many counts were recorded for this clonotype. V is TRBV12-3 or TRBV12-4 and J is TRBJ2-6, with no clear D. The CDR3 loop spans 12 amino acids. V was shortened by 5 bases and J by 12 bases, with 11 bases between the two germline ends. CDR3 in DNA: TGTGCCAGCAGTCTCCCCCGTAGCGTCCTGACTTTC. Protein sequence: CASSLPRSVLTF.

The chain couples TRBV7-2 to TRBJ2-5, with 11 bases identical to TRBD2. Germline CDR1 SGHTA, CDR2 FQGNSA. The trim removed 1 base at V and 1 base at J, leaving 5 bases unmatched. CDR3 length: 17 amino acids. The CDR3 region is CASSLERGTSGQETQYF. The CDR3 nucleotides read TGTGCCAGCAGCTTAGAGAGGGGGACTAGCGGCCAAGAGACCCAGTACTTC.

This chain uses TRBV14 with TRBJ1-1, with no clear D. The CDR3 is 16 amino acids. The germline V and J ends were trimmed by 0 bases and 1 base, with 12 bases remaining between them. Looked up from germline, CDR1 is SGHDN and CDR2 is FVKESK. This CDR3 is CASSQDWGETNTEAFF. In DNA form, the CDR3 reads TGTGCCAGCAGCCAAGATTGGGGAGAAACGAACACTGAAGCTTTCTTT.

This clonotype was picked up many times. V and J are TRBV5-4 and TRBJ2-6; the match to TRBD1 covers 8 bases. CDR1 and CDR2 from the germline V gene are SGHNT and YYREEE (reference sequence). The CDR3 is 16 residues long. The trim removed 3 bases at V and 2 bases at J, leaving 4 bases unmatched. CDR3: CASSSRGPAGANVLTF. The CDR3 nucleotides are TGTGCCAGCAGCTCCAGGGGGCCGGCTGGGGCCAACGTCCTGACTTTC.

This clonotype was seen a handful of times. This chain connects TRBV20-1 to TRBJ1-5, with 7 bases aligning to TRBD1. Looked up from germline, CDR1 is DFQATT and CDR2 is SNEGSKA (reference sequence). The CDR3 spans 15 residues. After removal of 6 bases from V and 2 bases from J, the junction contained 10 bases not matched to a gene. The CDR3 DNA follows: TGCAGTGCGAGCGACAGGGTGAGAGGCAATCAGCCCCAGCATTTT. It yields the protein CSASDRVRGNQPQHF.

Comments on this clonotype: One base away lies a much larger clone, so this may be a sequencing read error. The chain links TRBV5-1 to TRBJ2-1, with D perhaps TRBD2 (5 bases). Germline CDR1 and CDR2: SGHRS and YFSETQ. CDR3 length equals 14 residues. The CDR3 nucleotides are TGTGCCAGCAGCTTGGCTGCCGGGAACAATGAGCAGTTCTTC. This gives the protein CASSLAAGNNEQFF. Filled out from reference TRBV5-1 and TRBJ2-1, the complete variable domain reads KAGVTQTPRYLIKTRGQQVTLSCSPISGHRSVSWYQQTPGQGLQFLFEYFSETQRNKGNFPGRFSGRQFSNSRSEMNVSTLELGDSALYLCASSLAAGNNEQFFGPGTRLTVL.

This clonotype was observed at least ten times. The V and J genes are TRBV2 and TRBJ1-1; maybe TRBD1 (5 bases). CDR1 SNHLY and CDR2 FYNNEI come from the germline V gene. This CDR3 region has 13 residues. With 3 bases removed from V and 3 bases from J, the gap between germline ends came to 8 bases. CDR3 in amino acids: CASSDRRDTEAFF. CDR3 sequence (DNA): TGTGCCAGCAGTGACCGCAGGGACACTGAAGCTTTCTTT.

The gene calls are TRBV10-3 and TRBJ1-5; 11 positions match TRBD1. Germline CDR1 is ENHRY and CDR2 is SYGVKD. Trimming at V came to 10 bases and at J to 7 bases, leaving 6 bases not matched to a gene. The CDR3 contains 13 residues. For the CDR3, the DNA is TGTGCCAGTGGACAGGGGGCCGAACAGCCCCAGCATTTT. Protein sequence: CASGQGAEQPQHF.